The 22 T cell receptor beta chains presented below share a single source sample, sequenced in a study of T-cell memory formation after mild COVID-19. TCRdb fed the 5' RACE reads into MiXCR, producing one record per CDR3 protein. The sample yields around 510,000 distinct CDR3 sequences, less than 25% seen once. Sequenced material: PBMCs or a T cell subset sorted from them (not recorded which). All receptors come from an adult woman who had mild COVID-19 (a few samples of this study predate the infection). Cell type and time point are not known.

This clonotype was found a few times. CDR3 residues: CASRLDSNYGYTF. CDR3 coding DNA: TGCGCCAGCAGACTAGACAGTAACTATGGCTACACCTTC. The chain links TRBV5-1 to TRBJ1-2, with D possibly TRBD1 on 5 matching bases. The CDR3 is made up of 13 amino acids. With 5 bases removed from V and 1 base from J, the gap between germline ends came to 9 bases. Germline V gene lookup returns CDR1 SGHRS and CDR2 YFSETQ.

This clonotype was counted only a few times. The chain is built from TRBV5-1 and TRBJ1-2, with D perhaps matching TRBD1 (5 bases). Trimming stripped 4 bases from V and 7 bases from J, with 17 bases between. CDR3 length equals 14 residues. In germline, CDR1 is SGHRS, CDR2 YFSETQ. The CDR3 loop reads CASSDGHGPSGYTF. The CDR3 bases are TGCGCCAGCAGCGACGGACACGGGCCCAGTGGCTACACCTTC.

The chain links TRBV19 to TRBJ2-2, with D uncertain. V was trimmed by 3 bases and J by 6 bases, leaving 11 bases between them. Per germline, CDR1 LNHDA and CDR2 SQIVND (reference sequence). This CDR3 has 14 amino acids. The CDR3 loop is CASSISSGPGELFF. In DNA, the CDR3 is TGTGCCAGTAGTATTAGTAGTGGGCCCGGGGAGCTGTTTTTT.

This chain connects TRBV5-6 to TRBJ1-1; tentatively, D is TRBD1 (6 bases). CDR1 and CDR2 (germline): SGHDT, YYEEEE. This CDR3 is built from 15 residues. V lost 4 bases and J 4 bases, leaving 17 bases between the germline ends. The CDR3 DNA reads TGTGCCAGCAGCCACGGAGAGGCAGGGGCCACTGAAGCTTTCTTT. It is translated as CASSHGEAGATEAFF.

Many counts were recorded for this clonotype. CDR3 region: CASSLGSSTGYGYTF. In nucleotides, the CDR3 is TGTGCCAGCAGCTTAGGCTCCTCCACAGGCTATGGCTACACCTTC. The chain recombines TRBV7-9 with TRBJ1-2, with TRBD1 as a possible D gene (5 bases). V gave up 1 base and J gave up 4 bases, with 13 bases separating them. The CDR3 contains 15 residues. The germline V gene encodes CDR1 SEHNR and CDR2 FQNEAQ (reference sequence).

The V gene is TRBV4-1, the J gene TRBJ2-1, with TRBD2 matching over 7 bases. With V trimmed by 4 bases and J by 0 bases, 6 bases remained unmatched. Germline values: CDR1 MGHRA, CDR2 YSYEKL. The CDR3 loop spans 16 amino acids. Here the CDR3 DNA reads TGCGCCAGCAGCCCAACGGGGGGTAACTCCTACAATGAGCAGTTCTTC. Translating it yields CASSPTGGNSYNEQFF.

The rearrangement joins TRBV24-1 to TRBJ2-7, with a possible D match to TRBD1 (6 bases). The germline V gene encodes CDR1 KGHDR and CDR2 SFDVKD. This CDR3 is built from 13 residues. Deletions cut 3 bases from V and 4 bases from J, with 9 bases between. CDR3 in DNA: TGTGCCACCAGTGATCAGGGGATGTACGAGCAGTACTTC. The encoded protein is CATSDQGMYEQYF.

This clonotype was picked up a small number of times. The chain couples TRBV19 to TRBJ1-5; TRBD1 matches at 7 bases. This CDR3 contains 14 residues. Germline values: CDR1 LNHDA, CDR2 SQIVND (reference sequence). Trimming removed 6 bases from V and 3 bases from J; junction bases left unmatched: 5. The DNA for the CDR3 is TGTGCCAGTAGATCCGGGACAGTCAATCAGCCCCAGCATTTT. Translated: CASRSGTVNQPQHF.

This clonotype was detected a few times. The chain has TRBV3-1 and TRBJ2-5; D possibly matches TRBD1 or TRBD2 (5 bases each). The CDR3 is 15 amino acids. The germline gives CDR1 LGHDT, CDR2 YNNKEL (reference sequence). Trimming shortened V by 4 bases and J by 4 bases, and 16 bases separated the two germline ends. CDR3 in amino acids: CASSPLPGTGETQYF. CDR3 in DNA: TGTGCCAGCAGCCCCTTACCCGGGACCGGAGAGACCCAGTACTTC.

This clonotype was seen a handful of times. The junction differs from germline at one of its ends, possibly a read error. The CDR3 protein is CASSYSRSGYGNAEAFF. CDR3 nucleotides: TGTGCCAGCAGTTACTCGCGGTCGGGGTATGGGAACGCTGAAGCTTTCTTT. This chain links TRBV6-5 with TRBJ1-1; D unclear. The CDR3 totals 17 residues. Germline V lookup: CDR1 MNHEY, CDR2 SVGAGI.

Here the CDR3 reads CASSPYSGSQETQYF. The CDR3 nucleotides read TGTGCCAGCAGCCCATATAGCGGGAGCCAAGAGACCCAGTACTTC. V usage is TRBV11-2 and J usage is TRBJ2-5; 9 positions match TRBD2. CDR1 and CDR2 from the germline V gene are SGHAT and FQNNGV. CDR3 length: 15 amino acids. V lost 5 bases, J lost 1 base, and 5 bases stayed unmatched.

At least ten counts were recorded for this clonotype. Here the CDR3 reads CASSFRRGAYVGELFF. CDR3 bases: TGTGCCAGCAGTTTTAGGAGGGGGGCCTATGTAGGGGAGCTGTTTTTT. The chain uses TRBV12-3 or TRBV12-4 and TRBJ2-2; D may correspond to TRBD1 or TRBD2 (6 bases each). CDR3 length: 16 amino acids. Trimming removed 3 bases from V and 8 bases from J, with 19 bases in between.

The chain has TRBV9 and TRBJ2-7; 9 nucleotides match TRBD2. The CDR3 is 15 amino acids. Germline CDR1 SGDLS, CDR2 YYNGEE. The junction had 3 bases not matched to a gene; V was cut back by 0 bases and J by 2 bases. The CDR3 reads CASSVEAGGTYEQYF. In DNA, the CDR3 is TGTGCCAGCAGCGTAGAAGCGGGGGGAACCTACGAGCAGTACTTC.

The chain links TRBV2 to TRBJ2-2; a possible D gene is TRBD1 (5 bases). The CDR3 has 16 amino acids. Germline CDR1 and CDR2: SNHLY and FYNNEI. Trimming took 7 bases from V and 5 from J, leaving 20 bases between them. The CDR3 here is CASTVLTQGFTGELFF. CDR3 nucleotide sequence: TGTGCCAGCACTGTTTTAACTCAGGGATTTACCGGGGAGCTGTTTTTT.

The chain combines TRBV15 with TRBJ2-7, with 7 positions matching TRBD1. Germline CDR1 reads LNHNV; CDR2 reads YYDKDF (reference sequence). The CDR3 runs to 16 residues. Trimming took 4 bases from V and 0 from J; bases not matched to a gene: 9. The CDR3 protein is CATSITGTESSYEQYF. CDR3 nucleotide sequence: TGTGCCACCAGCATCACAGGGACAGAAAGCTCCTACGAGCAGTACTTC.

The sample holds a few counts of this clonotype. This chain links TRBV7-9 with TRBJ1-2, with D unclear. Per germline, CDR1 SEHNR and CDR2 FQNEAQ (reference sequence). Trimming took off 4 bases at V and 4 bases at J, with 13 bases between the two ends. The CDR3 length is 14 residues. CDR3 DNA sequence: TGTGCCAGCAGCTCGGCAGGACCGGGCTATGGCTACACCTTC. Amino acid sequence: CASSSAGPGYGYTF.

This clonotype was counted only a few times. The chain uses TRBV2 and TRBJ2-7; 11 bases map to TRBD2. The germline gives CDR1 SNHLY, CDR2 FYNNEI. V gave up 3 bases and J gave up 5 bases; unmatched junction bases: 6. The CDR3 is 15 amino acids. The CDR3 protein is CASSDSGRVSDEQYF. The CDR3 DNA is TGTGCCAGCAGTGATAGCGGGAGGGTCTCGGACGAGCAGTACTTC.

This clonotype was seen at least ten times. The chain recombines TRBV6-4 with TRBJ2-6; no clear D gene. The CDR3 loop spans 16 amino acids. Looked up from germline, CDR1 is MRHNA and CDR2 is SNTAGT. V was shortened by 4 bases and J by 2 bases, with 12 bases between the two germline ends. DNA of the CDR3: TGTGCCAGCAGTGGAACGACTGCTACTGGGGCCAACGTCCTGACTTTC. Protein: CASSGTTATGANVLTF.

This clonotype was counted a few times. The V and J genes are TRBV24-1 and TRBJ2-1; 8 positions agree with TRBD1. Germline CDR1 KGHDR, CDR2 SFDVKD. This CDR3 is built from 17 residues. Trimming at V came to 1 base and at J to 3 bases, leaving 7 bases not matched to a gene. The CDR3 coding sequence is TGTGCCACCAGTGATTTTAATACAGGGGGTTTCTACAATGAGCAGTTCTTC. Protein sequence: CATSDFNTGGFYNEQFF.

The CDR3: CASSIDRRRSEQYF. In nucleotides, the CDR3 is TGTGCCAGCAGTATCGATAGGCGGCGGTCCGAGCAGTACTTC. The chain links TRBV12-3 or TRBV12-4 to TRBJ2-7; D is uncertain. This CDR3 region has 14 residues. Trimming took 5 bases from V and 6 from J, leaving 17 bases between them.

This clonotype was detected only a few times. This chain links TRBV12-5 with TRBJ2-1; maybe TRBD2 (5 bases). The CDR3 is 15 amino acids. Germline CDR1 reads LGHNT; CDR2 reads FRNRAP. V lost 2 bases to trimming and J lost 5 bases, with 13 bases between them. The CDR3 reads CASGLRLAANNEQFF. The CDR3 nucleotides are TGTGCTAGTGGTTTGCGCCTAGCAGCTAACAATGAGCAGTTCTTC.

Many counts were recorded for this clonotype. V gene TRBV5-5 combines with J gene TRBJ1-2; D is uncertain. The CDR3 extends over 14 amino acids. From germline, CDR1 is SGHKS and CDR2 YYEKEE (reference sequence). V was clipped by 0 bases and J by 2 bases, with 8 bases between them. For the CDR3, the DNA is TGTGCCAGCAGCTTGGAACGGGCAAACTATGGCTACACCTTC. Translation gives CASSLERANYGYTF.